This T cell receptor (beta chain) came from a study of OX40 agonist ivuxolimab in advanced cancers. Sequenced by immunoSEQ multiplex PCR; TCRdb stores in-frame clones only, minus some. This sample has over 60,000 clones, with approximately 92% found just once. V dropped 2 bases and J dropped 10 bases, with 9 bases sitting between them. The germline V gene has CDR1 KGHSH and CDR2 LQKENI. The CDR3 sequence is 13 residues long. The gene calls are TRBV18 and TRBJ1-6; D remains unclear. The origin of this receptor is an adult with an advanced solid tumor such as melanoma, head and neck, liver or kidney cancer. The sequencing used CD4+ or CD8+ T cells sorted from blood, collected in a trial of the OX40 agonist ivuxolimab. CDR3: CASSPDGQSPLHF. Here the CDR3 DNA reads TGTGCCAGCTCACCAGACGGGCAGTCACCCCTCCACTTT.